Reported below is one T cell receptor (beta chain). The antigen is not known. Libraries were prepared by immunoSEQ multiplex PCR; TCRdb keeps only in-frame clonotypes and omits some of them. The sample holds hundreds of thousands of clones, approximately 67% seen once. This sample was taken from a study of cytotoxic CD8 clonotypes in ibrutinib-treated CLL. General observations from the study: Higher circulating CD8+ T-cell counts strongly accompanied higher baseline clonality, above age-matched healthy donors.

This TCR derives from a human donor with chronic lymphocytic leukemia. Sample: PBMCs, taken after 36 months of ibrutinib treatment.

CDR3: CASRRDRGGTGELFF. The CDR3 coding sequence is TGTGCCAGCAGGAGGGACAGGGGAGGGACCGGGGAGCTGTTTTTT. The rearrangement links TRBV2 to TRBJ2-2, with 10 bases identical to TRBD1. Germline V gene sequence: CDR1 SNHLY, CDR2 FYNNEI. This CDR3 region has 15 residues. After removal of 6 bases from V and 5 bases from J, the junction contained 6 bases not matched to a gene. The full variable domain, with the rest looked up from reference TRBV2 and TRBJ2-2, is EPEVTQTPSHQVTQMGQEVILRCVPISNHLYFYWYRQILGQKVEFLVSFYNNEISEKSEIFDDQFSVERPDGSNFTLKIRSTKLEDSAMYFCASRRDRGGTGELFFGEGSRLTVL.